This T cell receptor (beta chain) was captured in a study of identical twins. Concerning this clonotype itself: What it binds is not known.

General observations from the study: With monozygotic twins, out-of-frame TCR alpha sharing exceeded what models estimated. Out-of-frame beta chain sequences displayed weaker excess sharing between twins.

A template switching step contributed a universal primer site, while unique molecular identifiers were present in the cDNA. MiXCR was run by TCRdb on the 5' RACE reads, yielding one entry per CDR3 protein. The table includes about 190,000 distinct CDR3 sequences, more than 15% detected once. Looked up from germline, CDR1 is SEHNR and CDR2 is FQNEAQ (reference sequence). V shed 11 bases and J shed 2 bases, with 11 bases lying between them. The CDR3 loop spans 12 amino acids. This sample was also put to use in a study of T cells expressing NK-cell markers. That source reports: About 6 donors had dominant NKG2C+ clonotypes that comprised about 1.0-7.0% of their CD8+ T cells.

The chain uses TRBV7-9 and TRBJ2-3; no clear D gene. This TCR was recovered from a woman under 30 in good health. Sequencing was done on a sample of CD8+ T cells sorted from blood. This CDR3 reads CASQRFTDTQYF. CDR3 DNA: TGTGCCTCACAAAGATTCACAGATACGCAGTATTTT. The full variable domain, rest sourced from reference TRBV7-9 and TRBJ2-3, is DTGVSQNPRHKITKRGQNVTFRCDPISEHNRLYWYRQTLGQGPEFLTYFQNEAQLEKSRLLSDRFSAERPKGSFSTLEIQRTEQGDSAMYLCASQRFTDTQYFGPGTRLTVL.